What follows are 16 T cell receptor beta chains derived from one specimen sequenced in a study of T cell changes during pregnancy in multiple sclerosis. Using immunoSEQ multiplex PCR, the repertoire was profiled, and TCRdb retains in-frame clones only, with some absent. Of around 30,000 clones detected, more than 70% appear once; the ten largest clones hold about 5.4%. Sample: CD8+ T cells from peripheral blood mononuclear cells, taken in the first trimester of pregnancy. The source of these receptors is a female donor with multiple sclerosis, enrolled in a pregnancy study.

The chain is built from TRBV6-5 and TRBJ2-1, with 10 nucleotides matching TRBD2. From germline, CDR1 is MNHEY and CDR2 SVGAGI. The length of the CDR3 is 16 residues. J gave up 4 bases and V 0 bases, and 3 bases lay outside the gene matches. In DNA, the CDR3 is TGTGCCAGCAGTTACTCTCTAGCGGGGGTATACAATGAGCAGTTCTTC. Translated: CASSYSLAGVYNEQFF.

The CDR3: CASSLQAWQGGETQYF. The CDR3 nucleotides are TGTGCCAGCAGCTTACAGGCCTGGCAGGGGGGAGAGACCCAGTACTTC. This chain links TRBV7-6 with TRBJ2-5, with D possibly being TRBD1 (7 bases). Trimming took 2 bases from V and 4 from J, leaving 17 bases between them. The CDR3 has 16 residues. Germline loops: CDR1 SGHVS, CDR2 FNYEAQ. Full variable domain (outside the CDR3, taken from reference TRBV7-6 and TRBJ2-5): GAGVSQSPRYKVTKRGQDVALRCDPISGHVSLYWYRQALGQGPEFLTYFNYEAQQDKSGLPNDRFSAERPEGSISTLTIQRTEQRDSAMYRCASSLQAWQGGETQYFGPGTRLLVL.

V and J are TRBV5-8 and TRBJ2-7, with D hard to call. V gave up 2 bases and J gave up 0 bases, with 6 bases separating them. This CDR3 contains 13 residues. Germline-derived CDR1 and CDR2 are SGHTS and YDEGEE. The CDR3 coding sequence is TGTGCCAGCAGCTTACAAGACTCCTACGAGCAGTACTTC. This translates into CASSLQDSYEQYF.

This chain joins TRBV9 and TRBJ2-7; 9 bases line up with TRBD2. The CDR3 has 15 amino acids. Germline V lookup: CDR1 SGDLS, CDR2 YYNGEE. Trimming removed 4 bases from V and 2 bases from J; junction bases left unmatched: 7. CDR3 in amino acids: CASSLEASGTYEQYF. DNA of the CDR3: TGTGCCAGCAGCCTAGAGGCTAGCGGGACCTACGAGCAGTACTTC.

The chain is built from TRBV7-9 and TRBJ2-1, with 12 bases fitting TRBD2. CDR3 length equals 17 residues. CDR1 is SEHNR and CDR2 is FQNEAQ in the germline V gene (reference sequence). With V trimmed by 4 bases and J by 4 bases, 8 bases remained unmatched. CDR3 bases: TGTGCCAGCAGCTCGGGACTAGCGGGCAAATTTTACAATGAGCAGTTCTTC. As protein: CASSSGLAGKFYNEQFF.

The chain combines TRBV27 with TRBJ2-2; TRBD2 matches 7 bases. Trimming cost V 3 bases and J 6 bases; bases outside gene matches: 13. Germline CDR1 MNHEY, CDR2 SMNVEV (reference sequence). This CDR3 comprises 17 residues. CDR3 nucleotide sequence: TGTGCCAGCAGTTTTTTACAGACACTAGCGTCCGCCGGGGAGCTGTTTTTT. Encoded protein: CASSFLQTLASAGELFF.

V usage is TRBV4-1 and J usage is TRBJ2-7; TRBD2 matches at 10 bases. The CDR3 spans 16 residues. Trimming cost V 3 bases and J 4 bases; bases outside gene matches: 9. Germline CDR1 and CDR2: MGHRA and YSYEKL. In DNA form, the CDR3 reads TGCGCCAGCAGCCACTCTAGCGGGAGAGGGGGTTACGAGCAGTACTTC. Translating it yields CASSHSSGRGGYEQYF.

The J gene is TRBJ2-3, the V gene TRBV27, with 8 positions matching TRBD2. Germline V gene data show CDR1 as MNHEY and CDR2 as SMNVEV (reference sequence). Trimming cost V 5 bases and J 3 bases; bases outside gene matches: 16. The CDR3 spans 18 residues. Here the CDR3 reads CASSPPGIAGFVTDTQYF. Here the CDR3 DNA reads TGTGCCAGCAGTCCCCCGGGGATAGCGGGATTCGTAACAGATACGCAGTATTTT.

The CDR3 loop reads CASSPRLIPEKLFF. CDR3 coding DNA: TGTGCCAGCAGTCCCCGACTCATTCCCGAAAAACTGTTTTTT. The chain employs TRBV27 and TRBJ1-4; D is undetermined. This CDR3 has 14 residues. From germline, CDR1 is MNHEY and CDR2 SMNVEV (reference sequence). Deletions cut 5 bases from V and 8 bases from J, with 15 bases between.

In nucleotides, the CDR3 is TGCGCCAGCAGCCGAGGGCGTAGTTTGGGGGAGGGCCGAGTGGATCAAGAGACCCAGTACTTC. Translation: CASSRGRSLGEGRVDQETQYF. The rearrangement uses TRBV4-1 and TRBJ2-5, with 7 positions matching TRBD2. In germline, CDR1 is MGHRA, CDR2 YSYEKL. V shed 4 bases and J 2 bases; nucleotides not matched to a gene: 25. The CDR3 sequence is 21 residues long.

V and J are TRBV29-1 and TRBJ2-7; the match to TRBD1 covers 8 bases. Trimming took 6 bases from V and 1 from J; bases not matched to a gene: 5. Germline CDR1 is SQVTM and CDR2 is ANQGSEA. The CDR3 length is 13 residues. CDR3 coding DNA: TGCAGCGTCGGGGACAGGATATCCTACGAGCAGTACTTC. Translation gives CSVGDRISYEQYF.

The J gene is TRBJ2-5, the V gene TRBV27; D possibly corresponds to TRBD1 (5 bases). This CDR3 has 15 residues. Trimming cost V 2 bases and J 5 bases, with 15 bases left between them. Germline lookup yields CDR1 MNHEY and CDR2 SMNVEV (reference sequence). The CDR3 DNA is TGTGCCAGCAGTTTACGGCCAGGGTCGATGGAGACCCAGTACTTC. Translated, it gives CASSLRPGSMETQYF.

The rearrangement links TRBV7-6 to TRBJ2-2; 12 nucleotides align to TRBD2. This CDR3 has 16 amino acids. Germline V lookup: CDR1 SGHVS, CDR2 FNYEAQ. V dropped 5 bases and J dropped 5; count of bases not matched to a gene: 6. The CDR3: CASSGLAGSGTGELFF. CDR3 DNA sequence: TGTGCCAGCAGCGGACTAGCGGGGAGCGGGACCGGGGAGCTGTTTTTT.

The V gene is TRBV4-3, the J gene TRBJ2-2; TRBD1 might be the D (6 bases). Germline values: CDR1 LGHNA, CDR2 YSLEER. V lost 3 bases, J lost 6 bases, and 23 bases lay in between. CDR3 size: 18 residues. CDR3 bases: TGCGCCAGCAGCCATGCAATACCCCGGACAGAGGTTTCCGGGGAGCTGTTTTTT. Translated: CASSHAIPRTEVSGELFF.

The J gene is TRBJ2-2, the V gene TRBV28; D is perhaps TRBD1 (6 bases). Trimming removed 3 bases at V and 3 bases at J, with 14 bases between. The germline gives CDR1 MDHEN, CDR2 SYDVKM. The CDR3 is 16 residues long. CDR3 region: CASSFFQGFDTGELFF. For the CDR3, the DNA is TGTGCCAGCAGTTTCTTCCAGGGGTTTGACACCGGGGAGCTGTTTTTT.

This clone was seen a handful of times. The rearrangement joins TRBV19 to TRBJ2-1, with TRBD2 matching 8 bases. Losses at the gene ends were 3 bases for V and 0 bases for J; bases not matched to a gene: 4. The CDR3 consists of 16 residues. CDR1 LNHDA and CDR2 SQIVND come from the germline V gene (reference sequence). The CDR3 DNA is TGTGCCAGTAGTATTAGCGGGACCGACTCCTACAATGAGCAGTTCTTC. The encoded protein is CASSISGTDSYNEQFF.